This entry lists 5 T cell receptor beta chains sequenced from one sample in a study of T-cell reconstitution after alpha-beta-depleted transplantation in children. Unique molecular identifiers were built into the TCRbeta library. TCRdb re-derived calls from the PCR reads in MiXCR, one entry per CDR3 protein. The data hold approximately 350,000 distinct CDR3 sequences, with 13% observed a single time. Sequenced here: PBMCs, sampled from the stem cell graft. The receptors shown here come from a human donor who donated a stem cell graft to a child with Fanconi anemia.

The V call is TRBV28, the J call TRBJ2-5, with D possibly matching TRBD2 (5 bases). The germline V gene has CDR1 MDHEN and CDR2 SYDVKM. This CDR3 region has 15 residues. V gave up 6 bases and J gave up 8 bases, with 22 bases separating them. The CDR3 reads CASSYHGDYKRTQYF. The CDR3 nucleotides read TGTGCCAGCAGCTACCACGGGGATTACAAGAGAACCCAGTACTTC.

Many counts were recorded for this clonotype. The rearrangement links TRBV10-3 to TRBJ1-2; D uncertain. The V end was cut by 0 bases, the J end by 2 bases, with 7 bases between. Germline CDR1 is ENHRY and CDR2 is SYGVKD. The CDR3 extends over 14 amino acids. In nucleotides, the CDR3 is TGTGCCATCAGTGAGTCTGGAGGGAACTATGGCTACACCTTC. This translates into CAISESGGNYGYTF.

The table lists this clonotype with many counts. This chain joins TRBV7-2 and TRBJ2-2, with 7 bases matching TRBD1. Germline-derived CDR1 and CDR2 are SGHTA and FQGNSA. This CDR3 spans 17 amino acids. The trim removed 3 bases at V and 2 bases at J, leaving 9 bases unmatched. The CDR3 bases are TGTGCCAGCAGCTTTAGGGGGCCCTCACTTAACACCGGGGAGCTGTTTTTT. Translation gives CASSFRGPSLNTGELFF.

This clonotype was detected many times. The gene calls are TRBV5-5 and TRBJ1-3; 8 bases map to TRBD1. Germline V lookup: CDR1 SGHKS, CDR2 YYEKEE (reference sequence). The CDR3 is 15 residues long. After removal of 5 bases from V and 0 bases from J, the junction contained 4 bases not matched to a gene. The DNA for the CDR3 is TGTGCCAGCAGGACAGGGGTGAGCTCTGGAAACACCATATATTTT. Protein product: CASRTGVSSGNTIYF.

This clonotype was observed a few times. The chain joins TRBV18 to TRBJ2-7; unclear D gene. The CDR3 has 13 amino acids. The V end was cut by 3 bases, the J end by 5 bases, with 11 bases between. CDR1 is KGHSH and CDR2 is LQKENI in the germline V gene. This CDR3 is CASSPPNWDEQYF. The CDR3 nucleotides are TGTGCCAGCTCACCCCCAAATTGGGACGAGCAGTACTTC.